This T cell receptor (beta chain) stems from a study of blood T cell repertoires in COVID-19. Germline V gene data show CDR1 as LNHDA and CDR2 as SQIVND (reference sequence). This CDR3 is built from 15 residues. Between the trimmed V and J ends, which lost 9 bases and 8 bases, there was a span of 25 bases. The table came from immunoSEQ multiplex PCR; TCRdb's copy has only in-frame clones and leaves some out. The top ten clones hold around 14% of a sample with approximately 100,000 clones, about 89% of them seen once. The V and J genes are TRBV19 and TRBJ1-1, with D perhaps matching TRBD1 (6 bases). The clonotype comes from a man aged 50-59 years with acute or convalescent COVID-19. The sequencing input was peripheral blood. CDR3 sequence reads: CARREVDRDVREAFF. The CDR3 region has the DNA TGTGCCAGGAGAGAGGTGGACAGAGACGTTCGGGAAGCTTTCTTT. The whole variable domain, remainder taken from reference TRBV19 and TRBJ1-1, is DGGITQSPKYLFRKEGQNVTLSCEQNLNHDAMYWYRQDPGQGLRLIYYSQIVNDFQKGDIAEGYSVSREKKESFPLTVTSAQKNPTAFYLCARREVDRDVREAFFGQGTRLTVV.